The clone carrying this TCR beta chain was counted many times. What it recognizes is unknown. These data belong to a study of breast tumors, draining lymph nodes, adjacent tissues. Study-wide results and caveats: Tumors had less TCR diversity than lymph nodes, more than nontumor tissue. Compared with basal-like, luminal-like tumors shared significantly more repertoire with nontumor tissue. Findings are consistent with lymph node origin and intratumoral expansion of most tumor T cells.

The lymph nodes were axillary draining lymph nodes from breast cancer patients. Germline loops: CDR1 SGHAT, CDR2 FQNNGV. CDR3 length: 13 amino acids. V was cut by 4 bases and J by 6 bases, with 13 bases left in between. MiXCR was run by TCRdb on the multiplex PCR reads, yielding one entry per CDR3 protein. The sample yields about 89,000 distinct CDR3 sequences, around 29% seen once. The clonotype was recovered from a female donor with breast cancer. Some clones in this sample may be carry-over from other donors' samples. The sample comprised axillary lymph node tissue. The rearrangement joins TRBV11-2 to TRBJ2-7; tentative D call: TRBD1 (6 bases). CDR3: CASSYGTPSEQYF. Written as DNA, the CDR3 is TGTGCCAGCAGCTATGGGACACCCTCCGAGCAGTACTTC.